This is a list of T cell receptor beta chains from one sample in a study of T-cell reconstitution after alpha-beta-depleted transplantation in children. TCRdb reanalysed the PCR reads using MiXCR and keeps one entry per CDR3 protein. The data contain 600,000 to 700,000 distinct CDR3 sequences, over 15% of them singletons. The specimen was PBMCs from the stem cell graft donor, collected from the stem cell graft. Receptors were obtained from a human donor who donated a stem cell graft to a child with acute myeloid leukemia. Each CDR3 is given with its conserved first and last residue. D genes are given only for firm matches. Some rows mark clone size as missing; the rest say once, few, many or name a class of expanded clone.

D gene: .; V gene: TRBV20-1; J gene: TRBJ1-5; clone size: .; CDR3 protein: CSALKGEGGSNQPQHF; CDR3 DNA: TGCAGTGCCCTTAAGGGGGAGGGGGGTAGCAATCAGCCCCAGCATTTT
D gene: TRBD1; V gene: TRBV20-1; J gene: TRBJ2-3; clone size: many; CDR3 protein: CSARYRGYTDTQYF; CDR3 DNA: TGCAGTGCTAGATACAGGGGATACACAGATACGCAGTATTTT
D gene: .; V gene: TRBV20-1; J gene: TRBJ1-1; clone size: many; CDR3 protein: CSARDRGRVRGEAFF; CDR3 DNA: TGCAGTGCTAGAGATCGAGGCAGGGTAAGGGGGGAAGCTTTCTTT
D gene: TRBD1; V gene: TRBV12-3/TRBV12-4; J gene: TRBJ1-2; clone size: many; CDR3 protein: CASSRDSNYGYTF; CDR3 DNA: TGTGCCAGCAGTAGGGACAGCAACTATGGCTACACCTTC
D gene: .; V gene: TRBV12-3/TRBV12-4; J gene: TRBJ2-5; clone size: many; CDR3 protein: CASSFGETETQYF; CDR3 DNA: TGTGCCAGCAGTTTTGGGGAAACAGAGACCCAGTACTTC
D gene: .; V gene: TRBV4-1; J gene: TRBJ1-1; clone size: many; CDR3 protein: CASSQGRTEAFF; CDR3 DNA: TGCGCCAGCAGCCAAGGGCGGACTGAAGCTTTCTTT
D gene: .; V gene: TRBV7-2; J gene: TRBJ1-2; clone size: few; CDR3 protein: CASSPQLRTYGYTF; CDR3 DNA: TGTGCCAGCAGCCCACAACTTAGGACCTATGGCTACACCTTC
D gene: TRBD1; V gene: TRBV7-8; J gene: TRBJ1-6; clone size: .; CDR3 protein: CASSVRDRVNSPLHF; CDR3 DNA: TGTGCCAGCAGCGTACGGGACAGGGTCAATTCACCCCTCCACTTT
D gene: .; V gene: TRBV5-5; J gene: TRBJ1-4; clone size: .; CDR3 protein: CASRWGFTSNEKLFF; CDR3 DNA: TGTGCCAGCAGATGGGGTTTCACAAGTAATGAAAAACTGTTTTTT
D gene: TRBD1; V gene: TRBV5-1; J gene: TRBJ2-7; clone size: .; CDR3 protein: CASRLGTASSYEQYF; CDR3 DNA: TGCGCCAGCAGATTGGGGACAGCGAGCTCCTACGAGCAGTACTTC
D gene: .; V gene: TRBV12-3/TRBV12-4; J gene: TRBJ1-1; clone size: .; CDR3 protein: CASRLRGLQNTEAFF; CDR3 DNA: TGTGCCAGCAGACTAAGGGGCCTTCAGAACACTGAAGCTTTCTTT
D gene: .; V gene: TRBV5-6; J gene: TRBJ1-5; clone size: .; CDR3 protein: CASSLDRDQGNQPQHF; CDR3 DNA: TGTGCCAGCAGCTTGGACAGAGACCAGGGCAATCAGCCCCAGCATTTT
D gene: .; V gene: TRBV30; J gene: TRBJ2-1; clone size: few; CDR3 protein: CAWSVGHETHNEQFF; CDR3 DNA: TGTGCCTGGAGTGTGGGGCACGAGACGCACAATGAGCAGTTCTTC
D gene: .; V gene: TRBV7-2; J gene: TRBJ2-3; clone size: many; CDR3 protein: CASSLVWFNTDTQYF; CDR3 DNA: TGTGCCAGCAGCTTAGTTTGGTTTAACACAGATACGCAGTATTTT
D gene: TRBD1; V gene: TRBV20-1; J gene: TRBJ1-5; clone size: many; CDR3 protein: CSALRDRGRSNQPQHF; CDR3 DNA: TGCAGTGCTCTACGGGACAGGGGGCGAAGCAATCAGCCCCAGCATTTT
D gene: .; V gene: TRBV12-3/TRBV12-4; J gene: TRBJ2-3; clone size: few; CDR3 protein: CASSSAPGANTDTQYF; CDR3 DNA: TGTGCCAGCAGTTCAGCTCCAGGGGCTAACACAGATACGCAGTATTTT
D gene: .; V gene: TRBV20-1; J gene: TRBJ2-5; clone size: once; CDR3 protein: CSARDTETQYF; CDR3 DNA: TGCAGTGCTAGAGATACCGAGACCCAGTACTTC
D gene: .; V gene: TRBV20-1; J gene: TRBJ1-2; clone size: many; CDR3 protein: CSASGTPNYGYTF; CDR3 DNA: TGCAGTGCTAGCGGGACTCCTAACTATGGCTACACCTTC
D gene: TRBD1; V gene: TRBV7-6; J gene: TRBJ2-1; clone size: few; CDR3 protein: CASSLGTGVEQFF; CDR3 DNA: TGTGCCAGCAGCTTAGGGACAGGGGTAGAGCAGTTCTTC
D gene: .; V gene: TRBV6-5; J gene: TRBJ2-3; clone size: many; CDR3 protein: CASSSDLGVSTDTQYF; CDR3 DNA: TGTGCCAGCAGTTCCGACCTAGGGGTTAGCACAGATACGCAGTATTTT
D gene: TRBD2; V gene: TRBV4-3; J gene: TRBJ2-3; clone size: many; CDR3 protein: CASSQDRTGTSVGRDTQYF; CDR3 DNA: TGCGCCAGCAGCCAAGATAGAACAGGGACTAGCGTCGGAAGAGATACGCAGTATTTT
D gene: .; V gene: TRBV6-2/TRBV6-3; J gene: TRBJ2-1; clone size: .; CDR3 protein: CASTPEVYLNEQFF; CDR3 DNA: TGTGCCAGCACTCCTGAGGTGTACCTCAATGAGCAGTTCTTC
D gene: .; V gene: TRBV29-1; J gene: TRBJ1-1; clone size: many; CDR3 protein: CSALENTEAFF; CDR3 DNA: TGCAGCGCCTTGGAGAACACTGAAGCTTTCTTT
D gene: TRBD2; V gene: TRBV12-3/TRBV12-4; J gene: TRBJ2-1; clone size: .; CDR3 protein: CASSSLGGGVIPNNEQFF; CDR3 DNA: TGTGCCAGCAGTTCCCTAGGCGGGGGGGTTATACCGAACAATGAGCAGTTCTTC
D gene: .; V gene: TRBV7-9; J gene: TRBJ2-1; clone size: many; CDR3 protein: CASSPVLPARGYNEQFF; CDR3 DNA: TGTGCCAGCAGCCCAGTGCTGCCGGCTAGAGGTTACAATGAGCAGTTCTTC